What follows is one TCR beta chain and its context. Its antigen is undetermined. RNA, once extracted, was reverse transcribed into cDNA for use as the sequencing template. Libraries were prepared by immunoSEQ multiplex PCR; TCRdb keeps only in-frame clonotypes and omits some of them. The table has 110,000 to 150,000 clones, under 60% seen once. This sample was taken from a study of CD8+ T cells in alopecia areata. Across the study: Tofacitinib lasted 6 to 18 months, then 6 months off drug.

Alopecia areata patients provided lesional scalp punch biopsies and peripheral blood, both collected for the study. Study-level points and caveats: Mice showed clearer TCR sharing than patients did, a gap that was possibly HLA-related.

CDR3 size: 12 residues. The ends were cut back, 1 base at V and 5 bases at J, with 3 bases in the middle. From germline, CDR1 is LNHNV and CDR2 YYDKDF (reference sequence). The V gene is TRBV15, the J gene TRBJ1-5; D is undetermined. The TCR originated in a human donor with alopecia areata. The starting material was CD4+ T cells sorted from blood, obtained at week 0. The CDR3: CATSRGDQPQHF. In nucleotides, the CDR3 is TGTGCCACCAGCAGAGGGGATCAGCCCCAGCATTTT.